The sample holds a few counts of the clone carrying this TCR beta chain. Germline and junction disagree at one end, which may indicate a read error. The data stem from a study of patients and donors after allogeneic stem cell transplantation. CDR3 size: 13 residues. The germline gives CDR1 SEHNR, CDR2 FQNEAQ (reference sequence). TCRdb re-derived calls from the RT-PCR reads in MiXCR, one entry per CDR3 protein. The sample lists 410,000 or so distinct CDR3 sequences, more than 15% occurring once. The origin of this receptor is a human donor who was either an allogeneic HSCT recipient or a stem cell or donor lymphocyte infusion donor (not recorded which). It is not recorded whose cells these are; they may come from a transplant donor. The chain links TRBV7-9 to TRBJ2-7; a weak D match, TRBD1 (6 bases). Sequenced material: blood, either unsorted or a sorted T cell fraction (not recorded which). DNA of the CDR3: TGTGCCAGCAGCTTAGCAGGGGACACCTTAGGACACTTC. Translation: CASSLAGDTLGHF.